This T cell receptor (beta chain) was sequenced for a study of PD-1 blockade in classical Hodgkin lymphoma. V shed 3 bases and J 7 bases; nucleotides not matched to a gene: 7. The CDR3 is made up of 15 amino acids. The germline V gene encodes CDR1 LNHDA and CDR2 SQIVND (reference sequence). Data came from immunoSEQ multiplex PCR; TCRdb stores just in-frame clones and leaves some out. The data show about 41,000 clones, with approximately 83% seen just once and around 20% held by the top ten. Relapses following autologous stem cell transplantation were seen in all patients, with brentuximab vedotin exposure varying.

This chain joins TRBV19 and TRBJ2-7; the match to TRBD2 covers 12 bases. The specimen was peripheral blood mononuclear cells (PBMCs), collected at baseline. The receptor comes from a human donor with classical Hodgkin lymphoma. The CDR3 DNA reads as TGTGCCAGTAGTATGACTAGCGGGAGTCTGAGGGAGCAGTACTTC. Its translation: CASSMTSGSLREQYF.